Listed here are 6 T cell receptor beta chains from one sample, sequenced in a study of early T cells in non-severe SARS-CoV-2 infection. One entry per CDR3 protein results from TCRdb running MiXCR on the 5' RACE reads. Of 80,000 to 95,000 distinct CDR3 sequences in the sample, roughly 14% are singletons; the top ten hold about 0.59%. The sequenced sample consisted of whole blood. All receptors come from an adult who was a healthcare worker with PCR-confirmed SARS-CoV-2 infection or an uninfected control (not recorded which).

The rearrangement joins TRBV2 to TRBJ2-3; no firm D call. The CDR3 extends over 13 amino acids. The germline V gene encodes CDR1 SNHLY and CDR2 FYNNEI. V lost 5 bases, J lost 2 bases, and 8 bases lay in between. The CDR3 protein is CASSPRTTDTQYF. In DNA, the CDR3 is TGTGCCAGCAGTCCACGGACCACAGATACGCAGTATTTT. The whole variable domain, remainder taken from reference TRBV2 and TRBJ2-3, is EPEVTQTPSHQVTQMGQEVILRCVPISNHLYFYWYRQILGQKVEFLVSFYNNEISEKSEIFDDQFSVERPDGSNFTLKIRSTKLEDSAMYFCASSPRTTDTQYFGPGTRLTVL.

This clonotype appeared a few times. This chain connects TRBV12-5 to TRBJ2-5; 7 bases map to TRBD2. Trimming at V came to 0 bases and at J to 2 bases, leaving 6 bases not matched to a gene. This CDR3 comprises 16 residues. Germline CDR1 reads LGHNT; CDR2 reads FRNRAP. The CDR3 loop reads CASGLVIGGRQETQYF. CDR3 sequence (DNA): TGTGCTAGTGGTTTGGTGATTGGCGGGAGACAAGAGACCCAGTACTTC.

This clonotype was seen a few times. The rearrangement links TRBV29-1 to TRBJ1-1, with a possible D match to TRBD1 (5 bases). V was clipped by 7 bases and J by 5 bases, with 14 bases between them. CDR3 length: 12 residues. The V gene's germline CDR1 is SQVTM and CDR2 ANQGSEA. DNA for the CDR3: TGCAGCGCCCTACGGGGGGGTACTGAAGCTTTCTTT. This codes for CSALRGGTEAFF.

DNA for the CDR3: TGTGCCAGCAGCTTCCAGGGAGAGCGGGAAAACACCATATATTTT. Protein product: CASSFQGERENTIYF. The chain joins TRBV5-5 to TRBJ1-3; TRBD1 is a possible D gene (5 bases). CDR3 length equals 15 residues. V lost 2 bases and J 6 bases, leaving 15 bases between the germline ends. CDR1 and CDR2 (germline): SGHKS, YYEKEE (reference sequence).

This clonotype was detected only a few times. The CDR3 DNA reads TGTGCCAGCAGCTCGCTAAAAGTACAAGAGACCCAGTACTTC. It translates to CASSSLKVQETQYF. The chain is built from TRBV5-4 and TRBJ2-5; D not resolved. Trimming cost V 3 bases and J 2 bases, with 11 bases left between them. CDR1 and CDR2 from the germline V gene are SGHNT and YYREEE (reference sequence). The CDR3 sequence is 14 residues long.

This rearrangement joins TRBV7-2 to TRBJ2-5; TRBD2 matches at 7 bases. Per the germline V gene, CDR1 is SGHTA and CDR2 is FQGNSA. This CDR3 region has 18 residues. The V segment lost 7 bases and the J segment 2 bases; nucleotides outside the gene matches: 19. In DNA, the CDR3 is TGTGCCAGCACCCTTGGGGGGGAGTTCTCGGTTCGGCAAGAGACCCAGTACTTC. Translated: CASTLGGEFSVRQETQYF.